This T cell receptor (beta chain) was observed in a study of blood T cells in healthy people across ages. Together with a sample-barcoded 5' primer, a J-beta primer mix was included in a second PCR lasting roughly 6 to 12 cycles. TCRdb analysed the 5' RACE reads with MiXCR anew, one entry per CDR3 protein. This repertoire shows about 680,000 distinct CDR3 sequences, approximately 49% found once; its top ten account for 25% to 35%. The CDR3 length is 16 residues. CDR1 is SGHRS and CDR2 is YFSETQ in the germline V gene. This clonotype was sampled from a woman aged 55-69 years in good health. The sample was blood. The chain employs TRBV5-1 and TRBJ2-7; weak D call: TRBD2 (6 bases). The last part of the DNA fits TRBJ2-5 better; the J call may be wrong. This CDR3 reads CASTKTGDSRLETQYF. CDR3 coding DNA: TGCGCCAGCACCAAAACGGGGGATTCGAGATTGGAGACCCAGTACTTC.